The clone carrying this T cell receptor (beta chain) was recorded many times. Its antigen is unidentified. The donors were all healthy and Caucasian. V lost 6 bases to trimming and J lost 0 bases, with 9 bases between them. The CDR3 has 14 amino acids. These data come from a study of identical twins. Study findings and constraints: The authors noted that invariant MAIT and iNKT cells could partly confound zero-insertion analyses. Excess sharing by twins proved weaker in beta out-of-frame sequences. The study found that models underestimated out-of-frame TCR alpha sharing in monozygotic twins.

TCRdb re-called the 5' RACE reads with MiXCR, one entry per CDR3 protein. The profile shows 350,000 to 400,000 distinct CDR3 sequences, 9% to 10% of them singletons. The V and J genes are TRBV12-3 or TRBV12-4 and TRBJ2-4; D call uncertain. The sequence derives from a woman aged 45-59 years in good health. Sequencing was performed on naive T cells sorted from blood. CDR3 in amino acids: CASSLSLAKNIQYF. CDR3 coding DNA: TGTGCCAGCAGCCTATCACTAGCCAAAAACATTCAGTACTTC.